This TCR beta chain was captured by sequencing in a study of chemoradiotherapy in HPV16-positive cancers. Study-level findings and limits: During treatment, candidate HPV-specific clones and E7-related motifs expanded in tumor. Better recurrence-free survival went with HPV-responsive T-cell expansion in HPV16-positive patients.

Details on this clone: The antigen is undetermined.

Trimming cost V 7 bases and J 2 bases, with 20 bases left between them. Per germline, CDR1 SNHLY and CDR2 FYNNEI. The CDR3 is 17 amino acids. TCRdb keeps only in-frame clones here, not all; method: immunoSEQ multiplex PCR. The sample records 30,000 to 40,000 clones, about 92% being singletons. The specimen was blood, collected from a patient who underwent chemoradiotherapy. This sequence was found in a human donor with HPV-associated anogenital cancer. The gene calls are TRBV2 and TRBJ2-2, with a tentative D call TRBD1 (6 bases). This CDR3 is CASNFPKGTRNTGELFF. In DNA, the CDR3 is TGTGCCAGCAATTTTCCTAAGGGGACAAGAAACACCGGGGAGCTGTTTTTT.